The 14 T cell receptor beta chains below all came from one sample that was sequenced in a study of blood T cell repertoires in COVID-19. The protocol was immunoSEQ multiplex PCR, while the TCRdb copy is restricted to in-frame clones and leaves out a portion. Of more than 150,000 clones in the sample, around 83% are singletons; the top ten hold approximately 6.1%. Sequencing was performed on peripheral blood. These receptors came from a woman in her thirties or forties with acute or convalescent COVID-19.

The genes are TRBV12-3 or TRBV12-4 and TRBJ1-6; the D is unclear. V was cut by 5 bases and J by 14 bases, with 13 bases left in between. The CDR3 has 12 residues. CDR3 sequence reads: CASSPGGRALHF. CDR3 sequence (DNA): TGTGCCAGCAGTCCCGGAGGTCGGGCCCTCCACTTT.

This sequence joins TRBV11-2 and TRBJ2-3; 9 bases align to TRBD1. With 4 bases clipped from V and 5 bases from J, the junction kept 10 bases outside the gene matches. The CDR3 has 16 amino acids. The germline CDR1 and CDR2 sequences are SGHAT and FQNNGV. The DNA for the CDR3 is TGTGCCAGCAGCTCGGGACAGGGATTACACTTAGATACGCAGTATTTT. The encoded protein is CASSSGQGLHLDTQYF. Variable domain in full (rest from reference TRBV11-2 and TRBJ2-3): EAGVAQSPRYKIIEKRQSVAFWCNPISGHATLYWYQQILGQGPKLLIQFQNNGVVDDSQLPKDRFSAERLKGVDSTLKIQPAKLEDSAVYLCASSSGQGLHLDTQYFGPGTRLTVL.

This chain joins TRBV19 and TRBJ1-1, with unresolved D. CDR1 is LNHDA and CDR2 is SQIVND in the germline V gene (reference sequence). The CDR3 runs 15 residues. Trimming pared 5 bases from V and 5 bases from J, leaving 18 bases between. CDR3 sequence (DNA): TGTGCCAGTAGTCCCTCGGCTGGTTCGCGGACTGAAGCTTTCTTT. Translation gives CASSPSAGSRTEAFF.

The chain recombines TRBV28 with TRBJ2-6; tentatively, D is TRBD1 (7 bases). V gave up 5 bases and J gave up 1 base, with 18 bases separating them. The CDR3 loop spans 18 amino acids. The germline V gene encodes CDR1 MDHEN and CDR2 SYDVKM. The CDR3 nucleotides are TGTGCCAGCAGTGTGCGGGACAGACGGAGGTCTGGGGCCAACGTCCTGACTTTC. Its translation: CASSVRDRRRSGANVLTF.

The chain carries TRBV18 and TRBJ2-4; D is unresolved. The germline V and J ends were trimmed by 2 bases and 9 bases, with 5 bases remaining between them. CDR1 and CDR2 from the germline V gene are KGHSH and LQKENI. The CDR3 has 11 amino acids. This CDR3 reads CASSPERIQYF. Here the CDR3 DNA reads TGTGCCAGCTCACCAGAGCGCATTCAGTACTTC.

V gene TRBV10-1 combines with J gene TRBJ1-2; no definite D call. CDR3 size: 14 residues. V lost 0 bases and J 4 bases, leaving 9 bases between the germline ends. From germline, CDR1 is WNHNN and CDR2 SYGVQD (reference sequence). CDR3 residues: CASSESRSVYGYTF. CDR3 coding DNA: TGCGCCAGCAGTGAGTCGAGATCTGTCTATGGCTACACCTTC.

The chain couples TRBV10-1 to TRBJ1-4, with TRBD1 matching 10 bases. The CDR3 is 16 amino acids. CDR1 and CDR2 from the germline V gene are WNHNN and SYGVQD (reference sequence). The ends lost 4 bases at V and 3 bases at J; junction bases unmatched: 5. The CDR3 DNA sequence: TGCGCCAGCAGTGCTCCCGGGACAGGGGCTAATGAAAAACTGTTTTTT. Protein: CASSAPGTGANEKLFF.

The V call is TRBV19, the J call TRBJ1-1; tentative D call: TRBD1 (6 bases). Germline-derived CDR1 and CDR2 are LNHDA and SQIVND (reference sequence). CDR3 length: 16 amino acids. The germline V and J ends were trimmed by 5 bases and 7 bases, with 23 bases remaining between them. As DNA, the CDR3 is TGTGCCAGTAGTGCTGGATCGGACAGCGTAACCTTTGAAGCTTTCTTT. Translated, it gives CASSAGSDSVTFEAFF.

The gene calls are TRBV11-2 and TRBJ2-7; TRBD1 aligns across 9 bases. Trimming removed 3 bases from V and 5 bases from J; junction bases left unmatched: 8. CDR1 and CDR2 (germline): SGHAT, FQNNGV. CDR3 length: 15 amino acids. The CDR3 coding sequence is TGTGCCAGCAGCTTGTGGGGACAGGGTGGCGACGAGCAGTACTTC. It encodes CASSLWGQGGDEQYF.

V gene TRBV5-1 combines with J gene TRBJ1-1, with D uncertain. Trimming took 2 bases from V and 0 from J, leaving 5 bases between them. CDR3 length: 13 residues. CDR1 is SGHRS, CDR2 YFSETQ, per germline. CDR3 in DNA: TGCGCCAGCAGCTTCGGGTTGAACACTGAAGCTTTCTTT. As protein: CASSFGLNTEAFF. The complete variable domain, with remaining parts taken from reference TRBV5-1 and TRBJ1-1, reads KAGVTQTPRYLIKTRGQQVTLSCSPISGHRSVSWYQQTPGQGLQFLFEYFSETQRNKGNFPGRFSGRQFSNSRSEMNVSTLELGDSALYLCASSFGLNTEAFFGQGTRLTVV.

CDR3 in amino acids: CASGTGLSPLHF. In DNA form, the CDR3 reads TGTGCCAGTGGGACAGGGCTTTCACCCCTCCACTTT. V and J are TRBV19 and TRBJ1-6, with 9 bases fitting TRBD1. The CDR3 is 12 amino acids. Germline CDR1 LNHDA, CDR2 SQIVND (reference sequence). J was trimmed by 9 bases and V by 8 bases; bases with no gene match: 2.

The chain links TRBV28 to TRBJ2-1, with 8 bases identical to TRBD2. Germline-derived CDR1 and CDR2 are MDHEN and SYDVKM. V lost 7 bases and J lost 9; bases outside the gene matches: 14. CDR3 length: 15 residues. DNA of the CDR3: TGTGCCAGCAAACTACAACTAGCGGAGCGTAGTGAGCAGTTCTTC. This gives the protein CASKLQLAERSEQFF.

V usage is TRBV29-1 and J usage is TRBJ1-1; the match to TRBD1 covers 8 bases. This CDR3 region has 15 residues. Germline CDR1 is SQVTM and CDR2 is ANQGSEA. The junction had 7 bases not matched to a gene; V was cut back by 4 bases and J by 0 bases. This CDR3 reads CSVAGTGVMNTEAFF. CDR3 DNA sequence: TGCAGCGTTGCGGGGACAGGAGTCATGAACACTGAAGCTTTCTTT.

The sample holds one count of this clone. This rearrangement joins TRBV20-1 to TRBJ2-1; the D gene is possibly TRBD2 (6 bases). The CDR3 is 11 amino acids. The V end was cut by 2 bases, the J end by 13 bases, with 12 bases between. Germline CDR1 reads DFQATT; CDR2 reads SNEGSKA (reference sequence). The CDR3 sequence is CSARFPREQFF. CDR3 nucleotides: TGCAGTGCTAGATTTCCGCGGGAACAGTTCTTC.